This TCR beta chain was observed in a study of T-cell reconstitution after alpha-beta-depleted transplantation in children. The CDR3 extends over 14 amino acids. Per the germline V gene, CDR1 is DFQATT and CDR2 is SNEGSKA (reference sequence). The germline V and J ends were trimmed by 0 bases and 0 bases, with 8 bases remaining between them. During its preparation, the TCRbeta library received unique molecular identifiers. TCRdb called the PCR reads again in MiXCR, with one record for every CDR3 protein. The table has 360,000 or so distinct CDR3 sequences, around 20% seen once. The chain has TRBV20-1 and TRBJ1-1; D unresolved. Here the sequenced sample was PBMCs from the stem cell graft donor, taken from the stem cell graft. The source is a human donor who donated a stem cell graft to a child with acute myeloid leukemia. CDR3 loop: CSARDGSVNTEAFF. CDR3 sequence (DNA): TGCAGTGCTAGAGATGGGTCAGTGAACACTGAAGCTTTCTTT.